The rows below give T cell receptor beta chains drawn from one sample of a study of T cell responses to AZD1222 COVID-19 vaccine. The protocol was immunoSEQ multiplex PCR, while the TCRdb copy is restricted to in-frame clones and leaves out a portion. This repertoire shows fewer than 150,000 clones, around 91% found once; its top ten account for 9% to 9.5%. The material was peripheral blood, obtained 28 days after the second AZD1222 dose. The receptors here all came from an adult who received the AZD1222 COVID-19 vaccine. Each CDR3 is given with its conserved first and last residue. Each record gives: V gene, J gene, D gene, CDR3 DNA, CDR3 protein. D genes are given only for firm matches.

V: TRBV27
J: TRBJ2-1
D: -
DNA: TGTGCCAGCAGTTCCAGCCTCGGAGGGTCCTACAATGAGCAGTTCTTC
CDR3: CASSSSLGGSYNEQFF

V: TRBV10-3
J: TRBJ2-1
D: TRBD2
DNA: TGTGCCATCAGTGAGTCCGGGACTAGCGGGGACAATGAGCAGTTCTTC
CDR3: CAISESGTSGDNEQFF

V: TRBV4-2
J: TRBJ2-5
D: -
DNA: TGTGCCAGCAGCCAAGACCGGGACATGTCCCAAGAGACCCAGTACTTC
CDR3: CASSQDRDMSQETQYF

V: TRBV27
J: TRBJ2-6
D: TRBD2
DNA: TGTGCCAGCAGTCCCTTTAGCGGGAGGGATTTCTCTGGGGCCAACGTCCTGACTTTC
CDR3: CASSPFSGRDFSGANVLTF

V: TRBV7-9
J: TRBJ1-4
D: -
DNA: TGTGCCAGCAGCTTCGAGGGTGTCGCAACTAATGAAAAACTGTTTTTT
CDR3: CASSFEGVATNEKLFF

V: TRBV28
J: TRBJ1-3
D: -
DNA: TGTGCCAGCACCCCTGGACACCGCTCTGGAAACACCATATATTTT
CDR3: CASTPGHRSGNTIYF

V: TRBV12-3/TRBV12-4
J: TRBJ1-2
D: -
DNA: TGTGCCAGCGGATTTAGTGGGGGCTACACCTTC
CDR3: CASGFSGGYTF

V: TRBV24-1
J: TRBJ1-2
D: TRBD1
DNA: TGTGCCACCAGTGAAACCGGGACAGGGTCGCCGGGAGGCTACACCTTC
CDR3: CATSETGTGSPGGYTF

V: TRBV6-2/TRBV6-3
J: TRBJ2-5
D: -
DNA: TGTGCCAGCAGTTACTCGTACAGCCAAGAGACCCAGTACTTC
CDR3: CASSYSYSQETQYF

V: TRBV5-1
J: TRBJ2-1
D: TRBD2
DNA: TGCGCCAGCAGCTCGGGACTACCCTTCTACAATGAGCAGTTCTTC
CDR3: CASSSGLPFYNEQFF

V: TRBV19
J: TRBJ1-1
D: -
DNA: TGTGCCAGTAGTAGGGGGAACACTGAAGCTTTCTTT
CDR3: CASSRGNTEAFF

V: TRBV9
J: TRBJ1-1
D: TRBD1
DNA: TGTGCCAGCAGCGCCCCAAGGGACAGGGGATATGGCACTGAAGCTTTCTTT
CDR3: CASSAPRDRGYGTEAFF

V: TRBV20-1
J: TRBJ1-2
D: TRBD1
DNA: TGCAGTGCTAGTCTCAGGGACAGAAACTATGGCTACACCTTC
CDR3: CSASLRDRNYGYTF

V: TRBV7-2
J: TRBJ2-5
D: -
DNA: TGTGCCAGCAGCTTAGGAAGTGGACTTAGGGACCAGTACTTC
CDR3: CASSLGSGLRDQYF